Shown below are 9 T cell receptor beta chains from a single sample sequenced in a study of blood T cell repertoires in COVID-19. Sequencing was performed with immunoSEQ multiplex PCR; in TCRdb, only in-frame clones are kept and a portion is missing. This table holds 500,000 to 600,000 clones, roughly 89% found once. The specimen sequenced was peripheral blood. Receptors were obtained from a woman in her forties or fifties with COVID-19, enrolled during active disease.

V usage is TRBV25-1 and J usage is TRBJ2-1; 15 bases are a match to TRBD2. CDR1 is MGHDK, CDR2 SYGVNS, per germline. V lost 4 bases and J lost 7; bases outside the gene matches: 8. The CDR3 is 17 amino acids. This CDR3 is CASSASGLAGGRNEQFF. The CDR3 DNA reads TGTGCCAGCAGTGCCTCGGGACTAGCGGGGGGAAGGAATGAGCAGTTCTTC.

The chain joins TRBV6-5 to TRBJ1-1, with D maybe TRBD1 (5 bases). Germline-derived CDR1 and CDR2 are MNHEY and SVGAGI. CDR3 size: 15 residues. Trimming left V 0 bases short and J 5 bases short, with 13 bases between. The chain's CDR3 is CASSYSEGVGTEAFF. DNA for the CDR3: TGTGCCAGCAGTTACTCAGAAGGGGTGGGAACTGAAGCTTTCTTT.

This chain connects TRBV10-1 to TRBJ2-2, with 7 bases matching TRBD1. The CDR3 is made up of 14 amino acids. V shed 2 bases, J shed 5 bases, and the junction held 2 bases outside the gene matches. The germline CDR1 and CDR2 sequences are WNHNN and SYGVQD (reference sequence). CDR3 in amino acids: CASSEETGTGELFF. The CDR3 nucleotides are TGCGCCAGCAGTGAGGAGACAGGGACCGGGGAGCTGTTTTTT.

V is TRBV19 and J is TRBJ1-1, with TRBD1 identical over 11 bases. The CDR3 has 20 amino acids. Germline trimming cut 1 base from V and 5 bases from J; bases unmatched to any gene: 18. Germline-derived CDR1 and CDR2 are LNHDA and SQIVND (reference sequence). CDR3: CASSIGVFNIVGTGGTEAFF. For the CDR3, the DNA is TGTGCCAGTAGTATAGGCGTTTTTAACATTGTGGGGACAGGGGGAACTGAAGCTTTCTTT.

The rearrangement uses TRBV15 and TRBJ1-4; possible D gene TRBD1, 6 bases. Germline V gene lookup returns CDR1 LNHNV and CDR2 YYDKDF (reference sequence). The CDR3 runs to 15 residues. Trimming cost V 3 bases and J 7 bases, with 15 bases left between them. CDR3 amino acids: CATSREQGVGEKLFF. CDR3 sequence (DNA): TGTGCCACCAGCAGGGAACAGGGTGTAGGTGAAAAACTGTTTTTT.

Comments on this clone: One junction end does not reproduce the germline sequence, and a read error may be involved. The genes are TRBV7-2 and TRBJ2-4, with no clear D. The CDR3 consists of 17 residues. Germline V gives CDR1 SGHTA, CDR2 FQGNSA. CDR3: CASSLGFSQLAKNIQYF. The CDR3 DNA is TGTGCCAGCAGTTTAGGGTTTAGTCAACTAGCCAAAAACATTCAGTACTTC.

This rearrangement joins TRBV7-8 to TRBJ1-2, with TRBD1 identical over 7 bases. The CDR3 sequence is 15 residues long. Germline CDR1 SGHVS, CDR2 FQNEAQ. Trimming removed 2 bases from V and 0 bases from J; junction bases left unmatched: 3. The CDR3 DNA reads TGTGCCAGCAGCTTAAAGGACAGGCCTAACTATGGCTACACCTTC. The encoded protein is CASSLKDRPNYGYTF.

V is TRBV19 and J is TRBJ2-7; perhaps TRBD1 as D (6 bases). The CDR3 covers 14 residues. Per the germline V gene, CDR1 is LNHDA and CDR2 is SQIVND (reference sequence). With 6 bases removed from V and 0 bases from J, the gap between germline ends came to 12 bases. The CDR3 region has the DNA TGTGCCAGTAGGAGCCAACAGGGCTCCTACGAGCAGTACTTC. Amino acid sequence: CASRSQQGSYEQYF.

This chain connects TRBV14 to TRBJ1-4; the match to TRBD1 covers 7 bases. The V segment lost 1 base and the J segment 8 bases; nucleotides outside the gene matches: 13. CDR1 and CDR2 from the germline V gene are SGHDN and FVKESK. The CDR3 is 17 residues long. The CDR3 DNA is TGTGCCAGCAGCCAAGGAGGTCAAACAGGGGTTGAAGAAAAACTGTTTTTT. Its translation is CASSQGGQTGVEEKLFF. The whole variable domain, filled in from reference TRBV14 and TRBJ1-4, reads EAGVTQFPSHSVIEKGQTVTLRCDPISGHDNLYWYRRVMGKEIKFLLHFVKESKQDESGMPNNRFLAERTGGTYSTLKVQPAELEDSGVYFCASSQGGQTGVEEKLFFGSGTQLSVL.